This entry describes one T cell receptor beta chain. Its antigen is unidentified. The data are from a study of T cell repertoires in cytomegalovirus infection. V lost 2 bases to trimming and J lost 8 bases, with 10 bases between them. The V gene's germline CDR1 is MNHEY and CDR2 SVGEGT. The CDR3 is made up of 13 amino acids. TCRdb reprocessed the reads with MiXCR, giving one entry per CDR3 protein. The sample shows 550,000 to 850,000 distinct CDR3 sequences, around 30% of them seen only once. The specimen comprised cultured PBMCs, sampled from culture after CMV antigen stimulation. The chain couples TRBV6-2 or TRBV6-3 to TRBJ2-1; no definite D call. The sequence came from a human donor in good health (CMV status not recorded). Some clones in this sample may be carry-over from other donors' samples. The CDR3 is CASSYSEGYEQFF. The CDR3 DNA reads TGTGCCAGCAGTTACAGTGAAGGGTATGAGCAGTTCTTC.